These 6 T cell receptor beta chains were all obtained from the same sample, sequenced in a study of cytomegalovirus exposure and HLA in healthy donors. The PCR used 60 Vbeta and 13 Jbeta primers. Method: immunoSEQ multiplex PCR; TCRdb's copy keeps in-frame clones and lacks some. This sample has about 120,000 clones, with more than 65% found just once. The sample consisted of PBMCs. All receptors derive from a woman between 18 and 30 years old in good health and CMV-seronegative.

The chain couples TRBV5-1 to TRBJ2-7; no reliable D call. V was cut by 4 bases and J by 0 bases, with 14 bases left in between. CDR1 and CDR2 from the germline V gene are SGHRS and YFSETQ. The CDR3 consists of 15 residues. For the CDR3, the DNA is TGCGCCAGCAGCCCCCACATCACCAGCTCCTACGAGCAGTACTTC. It is translated as CASSPHITSSYEQYF. Full variable domain (outside the CDR3, taken from reference TRBV5-1 and TRBJ2-7): KAGVTQTPRYLIKTRGQQVTLSCSPISGHRSVSWYQQTPGQGLQFLFEYFSETQRNKGNFPGRFSGRQFSNSRSEMNVSTLELGDSALYLCASSPHITSSYEQYFGPGTRLTVT.

The rearrangement joins TRBV18 to TRBJ2-1; D may be TRBD2 (5 bases). The CDR3 spans 13 residues. The V gene lost 3 bases and the J gene lost 9 bases, with 12 bases spanning the gap. From germline, CDR1 is KGHSH and CDR2 LQKENI. CDR3 region: CASSPQDEGEQFF. The CDR3 region has the DNA TGTGCCAGCTCACCCCAAGACGAGGGTGAGCAGTTCTTC.

The table lists this clone with a few counts. The chain combines TRBV2 with TRBJ2-1; D not resolved. Trimming removed 7 bases from V and 6 bases from J, with 7 bases in between. Germline V gene data show CDR1 as SNHLY and CDR2 as FYNNEI. The CDR3 has 11 residues. The CDR3 sequence: CASNFFNEQFF. CDR3 DNA sequence: TGTGCCAGCAATTTCTTCAATGAGCAGTTCTTC. The full variable domain, its missing parts supplied by reference TRBV2 and TRBJ2-1, is EPEVTQTPSHQVTQMGQEVILRCVPISNHLYFYWYRQILGQKVEFLVSFYNNEISEKSEIFDDQFSVERPDGSNFTLKIRSTKLEDSAMYFCASNFFNEQFFGPGTRLTVL.

The chain uses TRBV27 and TRBJ1-1; D remains ambiguous. The CDR3 length is 14 residues. Germline CDR1 reads MNHEY; CDR2 reads SMNVEV (reference sequence). Trimming stripped 5 bases from V and 0 bases from J, with 10 bases between. The CDR3 sequence is CASSPGVVNTEAFF. The DNA of the CDR3 is TGTGCCAGCAGTCCCGGGGTGGTGAACACTGAAGCTTTCTTT.

J is TRBJ1-3 and V is TRBV9; D possibly corresponds to TRBD1 (5 bases). The germline gives CDR1 SGDLS, CDR2 YYNGEE. V gave up 0 bases and J gave up 2 bases, with 12 bases separating them. CDR3 length equals 16 residues. CDR3 amino acids: CASSVDLGGAGNTIYF. The CDR3 DNA is TGTGCCAGCAGCGTAGATTTGGGGGGGGCTGGAAACACCATATATTTT.

The CDR3: CASSRGQGGNQPQHF. CDR3 coding DNA: TGTGCCAGCAGTCGGGGACAGGGTGGCAATCAGCCCCAGCATTTT. This chain joins TRBV6-6 and TRBJ1-5; TRBD1 agrees at 9 bases. V lost 5 bases and J lost 2; bases outside the gene matches: 4. CDR1 and CDR2 from the germline V gene are MNHNY and SVGAGI (reference sequence). The CDR3 totals 15 residues.